A selection of T cell receptor beta chains follows, all from one sample in a study of T cell responses to AZD1222 COVID-19 vaccine. Clones were read by immunoSEQ multiplex PCR, and TCRdb kept only the in-frame ones, dropping some. The table has roughly 170,000 clones, 85% to 95% seen once; the top ten hold approximately 0.97%. The sequencing here drew on peripheral blood, taken on day 0 of AZD1222 vaccination. Receptors were obtained from an adult in good health. CDR3s include the opening cysteine and the closing phenylalanine or tryptophan. The D gene is left open where the match is weak. Rows may omit the clone size; those that give it use once, few, many or a size class.

- TRBJ1-5 - TRBV5-1 CASSLGLMEPQHF TGCGCCAGCAGCTTGGGACTCATGGAGCCCCAGCATTTT
- TRBJ1-1 TRBD1 TRBV6-5 CASSQPGTGMSEAFF TGTGCCAGCAGTCAGCCCGGGACAGGAATGAGTGAAGCTTTCTTT
once TRBJ2-5 - TRBV25-1 CASSEYRDQETQYF TGTGCCAGCAGTGAATATCGGGACCAAGAGACCCAGTACTTC
- TRBJ1-4 - TRBV28 CASSLPRRANEKLFF TGTGCCAGCAGTTTACCTCGACGGGCTAATGAAAAACTGTTTTTT
- TRBJ2-2 TRBD2 TRBV7-7 CASSRVPLAGTLNTGELFF TGTGCCAGCAGTCGTGTTCCCTTAGCGGGTACCTTGAACACCGGGGAGCTGTTTTTT
- TRBJ1-4 - TRBV6-5 CASSYSPGAGEKLFF TGTGCCAGCAGTTACTCCCCGGGGGCAGGGGAAAAACTGTTTTTT
- TRBJ2-5 - TRBV7-2 CASSLSPRTGRETQYF TGTGCCAGCAGCTTATCTCCACGAACAGGGAGAGAGACCCAGTACTTC
once TRBJ1-2 - TRBV29-1 CSASRFGPHGSPGYTF TGCAGCGCGAGCCGGTTTGGGCCCCATGGGTCTCCTGGCTACACCTTC
- TRBJ1-4 - TRBV6-2/TRBV6-3 CASSRDFKPTNEKLFF TGTGCCAGCAGTCGGGACTTTAAACCAACTAATGAAAAACTGTTTTTT
- TRBJ2-7 - TRBV4-1 CASQVQLAGTYEQYF TGCGCCAGCCAGGTCCAACTGGCAGGGACCTACGAGCAGTACTTC
once TRBJ1-2 - TRBV2 CASSGLGIFGYTF TGTGCCAGCAGTGGGTTGGGGATCTTTGGCTACACCTTC
- TRBJ1-6 - TRBV9 CASSASSYNSPLHF TGTGCCAGCAGCGCTAGCTCCTATAATTCACCCCTCCACTTT
- TRBJ1-1 - TRBV27 CASMSFRSPGTEAFF TGTGCCAGCATGTCGTTCAGGTCCCCAGGCACTGAAGCTTTCTTT
- TRBJ1-4 - TRBV4-3 CASSQEGDRNEKLFF TGCGCCAGCAGCCAAGAAGGGGACCGGAACGAAAAACTGTTTTTT
- TRBJ2-7 - TRBV19 CASSMGPGYEQYF TGTGCCAGTAGTATGGGACCGGGTTACGAGCAGTACTTC
once TRBJ1-4 - TRBV25-1 CASSVGEVEKLFF TGTGCCAGCAGTGTAGGGGAGGTGGAAAAACTGTTTTTT
few TRBJ1-6 - TRBV7-9 CASSSENSPLHF TGTGCCAGCAGCTCCGAAAATTCACCCCTCCACTTT
- TRBJ1-2 TRBD1 TRBV29-1 CSGGTGRGYTF TGCAGCGGGGGGACAGGGCGAGGCTACACCTTC
- TRBJ2-2 - TRBV6-5 CASSYGGPNTGELFF TGTGCCAGCAGTTACGGGGGACCGAACACCGGGGAGCTGTTTTTT
- TRBJ1-2 - TRBV24-1 CATSGVGLNYGYTF TGTGCCACCAGTGGTGTGGGTTTAAACTATGGCTACACCTTC
once TRBJ2-2 - TRBV19 CASRGPGELFF TGTGCCAGTAGAGGGCCCGGGGAGCTGTTTTTT
- TRBJ1-5 - TRBV12-3/TRBV12-4 CASSLALQPQHF TGTGCCAGCAGTTTAGCGTTGCAGCCCCAGCATTTT
- TRBJ1-4 - TRBV18 CASSPPGRANEKLFF TGTGCCAGCTCACCACCGGGCAGGGCTAATGAAAAACTGTTTTTT
few TRBJ2-7 TRBD2 TRBV6-5 CASSAGRGGLDEQYF TGTGCCAGCAGCGCGGGGCGGGGGGGCCTGGACGAGCAGTACTTC
once TRBJ2-7 - TRBV19 CASSPPPNRVASIYEQYF TGTGCCAGTAGTCCGCCCCCCAACAGGGTGGCGTCGATCTACGAGCAGTACTTC
- TRBJ2-5 TRBD2 TRBV7-6 CASSNLAGVYQETQYF TGTGCCAGCAGCAACCTAGCGGGGGTCTACCAAGAGACCCAGTACTTC
once TRBJ2-2 - TRBV19 CASSYGGYGTGELFF TGTGCCAGTAGCTATGGGGGGTACGGCACCGGGGAGCTGTTTTTT
- TRBJ1-1 - TRBV5-1 CASSPQSDKNTEAFF TGCGCCAGCAGCCCTCAGAGCGACAAGAACACTGAAGCTTTCTTT
- TRBJ2-3 - TRBV18 CASSPLASLTDTQYF TGTGCCAGCTCACCACTAGCGTCTCTCACAGATACGCAGTATTTT
- TRBJ1-6 - TRBV4-1 CASSRQTVTSYNSPLHF TGCGCCAGCAGCCGCCAGACAGTGACCTCCTATAATTCACCCCTCCACTTT
- TRBJ2-7 - TRBV7-2 CASRQLYEQYF TGTGCCAGCAGGCAATTGTACGAGCAGTACTTC
- TRBJ1-2 TRBD1 TRBV6-6 CASSPGQDYGYTF TGTGCCAGCAGCCCGGGACAGGATTATGGCTACACCTTC
- TRBJ2-2 TRBD1 TRBV14 CASSRQGTGELFF TGTGCCAGCAGCCGACAGGGTACCGGGGAGCTGTTTTTT
- TRBJ2-7 TRBD2 TRBV7-9 CASSSARLAGGSWEQYF TGTGCCAGCAGCTCCGCACGACTAGCGGGGGGTTCTTGGGAGCAGTACTTC
- TRBJ1-3 - TRBV3-1/TRBV3-2 CASSQGPYSGNTIYF TGTGCCAGCAGCCAAGGGCCTTACTCTGGAAACACCATATATTTT
- TRBJ1-1 TRBD1 TRBV23-1 CASSQSPGQGARCTEAFF TGCGCCAGCAGTCAATCCCCGGGACAGGGGGCTAGGTGCACTGAAGCTTTCTTT
- TRBJ2-3 - TRBV5-4 CASSFRGGGTDTQYF TGTGCCAGCAGCTTCAGGGGAGGAGGCACAGATACGCAGTATTTT
- TRBJ1-1 - TRBV9 CASSVAPMNTEAFF TGTGCCAGCAGCGTAGCACCGATGAACACTGAAGCTTTCTTT
- TRBJ2-7 - TRBV7-8 CASSLGTGYEQYF TGTGCCAGCAGCTTAGGGACTGGCTACGAGCAGTACTTC
few TRBJ2-1 TRBD2 TRBV7-3 CASSRGTSRSNEQFF TGTGCCAGCAGCCGGGGGACTAGCCGGAGCAATGAGCAGTTCTTC
- TRBJ1-6 - TRBV28 CASSLLGGVSPLHF TGTGCCAGCAGTTTATTGGGAGGGGTTTCACCCCTCCACTTT
- TRBJ1-5 - TRBV6-2/TRBV6-3 CASSYEFAGGRNHLNQPQHF TGTGCCAGCAGTTACGAATTTGCGGGGGGCCGGAACCACCTCAATCAGCCCCAGCATTTT
- TRBJ1-1 - TRBV18 CASSPSDIVNTEAFF TGTGCCAGCTCACCTTCCGACATTGTGAATACTGAAGCTTTCTTT
- TRBJ1-3 - TRBV4-2 CASSPLFGDSGNTIYF TGTGCCAGCAGCCCCCTGTTCGGGGACTCTGGAAACACCATATATTTT
- TRBJ1-5 - TRBV15 CATSRDTGWVNQPQHF TGTGCCACCAGCAGAGATACAGGGTGGGTCAATCAGCCCCAGCATTTT
- TRBJ1-2 - TRBV25-1 CASSEGSGRNNYGYTF TGTGCCAGCAGTGAGGGAAGCGGCAGAAACAACTATGGCTACACCTTC
- TRBJ2-1 - TRBV5-1 CASTSGGGGYNEQFF TGCGCCAGCACCTCAGGGGGCGGGGGCTACAATGAGCAGTTCTTC
- TRBJ1-5 - TRBV18 CASSPNQHSNQPQHF TGTGCCAGCTCACCAAATCAGCATAGCAATCAGCCCCAGCATTTT
- TRBJ2-5 - TRBV7-9 CASSEMLGYLETQYF TGTGCCAGCAGCGAAATGCTGGGTTATTTGGAGACCCAGTACTTC
- TRBJ1-1 TRBD1 TRBV2 CASSGTGQGGKAFF TGTGCCAGCAGTGGTACAGGACAGGGCGGGAAGGCTTTCTTT
- TRBJ1-1 - TRBV6-1 CASSELRGLLNTEAFF TGTGCCAGCAGTGAACTCAGGGGTCTGTTGAACACTGAAGCTTTCTTT
- TRBJ1-2 - TRBV24-1 CATSDFTLNYGYTF TGTGCCACCAGTGATTTTACCCTAAACTATGGCTACACCTTC